This paragraph covers one T cell receptor (beta chain) sequence. Its target is not known. This CDR3 comprises 18 residues. V was pared by 4 bases and J by 1 base, with 11 bases of the junction left unmatched. Germline CDR1 and CDR2: MGHRA and YSYEKL. Indicated time point: technical triplicate 2. This specimen comes from a study of neurological immune-mediated disorders. Findings of the study overall: The expanded clones of different subjects shared no CDR3 amino acid sequences (suggesting private repertoires in all groups).

With 10-nucleotide random UMIs, 5'RACE was used to make the cDNA. Each CDR3 protein gets one entry after TCRdb re-called the 5' RACE reads with MiXCR. The data hold roughly 32,000 distinct CDR3 sequences, with approximately 12% observed a single time. The genes are TRBV4-1 and TRBJ2-2; 8 bases are shared with TRBD2. The sample was CD4+ T cells from blood. The clonotype comes from a female donor with HTLV-1-associated myelopathy (HAM/TSP). The CDR3 sequence: CASSRGLEGGGNTGELFF. The DNA for the CDR3 is TGCGCCAGCAGCCGGGGACTAGAGGGAGGGGGGAACACCGGGGAGCTGTTTTTT.